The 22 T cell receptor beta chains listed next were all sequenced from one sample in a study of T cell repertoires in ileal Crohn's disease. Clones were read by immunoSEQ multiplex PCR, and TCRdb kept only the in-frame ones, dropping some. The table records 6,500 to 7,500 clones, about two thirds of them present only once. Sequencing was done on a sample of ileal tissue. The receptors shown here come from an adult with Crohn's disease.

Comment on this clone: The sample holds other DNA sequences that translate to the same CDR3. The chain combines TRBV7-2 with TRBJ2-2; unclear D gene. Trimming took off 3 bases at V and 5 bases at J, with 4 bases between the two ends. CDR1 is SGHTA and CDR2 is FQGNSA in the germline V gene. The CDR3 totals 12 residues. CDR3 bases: TGTGCCAGCAGCTTTTCGACCGGGGAGCTGTTTTTT. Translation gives CASSFSTGELFF.

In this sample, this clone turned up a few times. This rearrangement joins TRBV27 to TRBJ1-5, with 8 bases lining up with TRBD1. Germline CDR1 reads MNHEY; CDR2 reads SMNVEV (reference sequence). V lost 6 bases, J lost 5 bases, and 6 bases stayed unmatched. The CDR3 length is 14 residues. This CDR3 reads CASRPQGGHQPQHF. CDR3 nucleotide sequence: TGTGCCAGCAGACCACAGGGGGGCCATCAGCCCCAGCATTTT.

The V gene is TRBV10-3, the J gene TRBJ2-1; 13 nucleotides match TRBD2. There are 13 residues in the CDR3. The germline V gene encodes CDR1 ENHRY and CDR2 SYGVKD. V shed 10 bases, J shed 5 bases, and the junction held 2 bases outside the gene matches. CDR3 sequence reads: CATGLAGDNEQFF. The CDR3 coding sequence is TGTGCCACCGGACTAGCGGGAGACAATGAGCAGTTCTTC.

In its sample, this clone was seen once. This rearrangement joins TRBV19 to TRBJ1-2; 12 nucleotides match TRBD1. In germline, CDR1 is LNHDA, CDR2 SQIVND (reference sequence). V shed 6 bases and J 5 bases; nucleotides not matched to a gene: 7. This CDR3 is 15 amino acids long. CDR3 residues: CASSLLGQGAYGYTF. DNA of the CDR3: TGTGCCAGTAGCCTACTGGGACAGGGGGCATATGGCTACACCTTC.

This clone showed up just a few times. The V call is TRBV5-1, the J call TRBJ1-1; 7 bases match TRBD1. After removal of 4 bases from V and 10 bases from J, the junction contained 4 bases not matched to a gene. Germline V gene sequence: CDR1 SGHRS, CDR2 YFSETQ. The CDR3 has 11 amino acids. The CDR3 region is CASSPGTVAFF. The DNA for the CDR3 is TGCGCCAGCAGCCCCGGGACAGTAGCTTTCTTT.

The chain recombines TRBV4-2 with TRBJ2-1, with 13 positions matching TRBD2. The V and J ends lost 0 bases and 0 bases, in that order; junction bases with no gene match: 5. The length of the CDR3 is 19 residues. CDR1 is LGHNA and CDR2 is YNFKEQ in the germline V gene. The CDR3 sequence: CASSQELAGGPGSYNEQFF. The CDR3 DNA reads TGTGCCAGCAGCCAAGAACTAGCGGGGGGGCCCGGCTCCTACAATGAGCAGTTCTTC.

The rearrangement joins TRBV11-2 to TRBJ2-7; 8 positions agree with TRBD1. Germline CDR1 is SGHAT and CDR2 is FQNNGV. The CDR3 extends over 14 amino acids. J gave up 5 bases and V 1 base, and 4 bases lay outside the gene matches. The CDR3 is CASSLVGQGDEQYF. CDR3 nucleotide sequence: TGTGCCAGCAGCTTAGTCGGACAGGGAGACGAGCAGTACTTC.

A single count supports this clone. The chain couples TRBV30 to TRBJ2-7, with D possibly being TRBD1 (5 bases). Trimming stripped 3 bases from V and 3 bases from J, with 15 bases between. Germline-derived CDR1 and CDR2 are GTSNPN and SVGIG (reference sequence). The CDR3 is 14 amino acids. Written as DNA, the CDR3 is TGTGCCTGGAGGCCTCAGGGTGGGGACTACGAGCAGTACTTC. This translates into CAWRPQGGDYEQYF.

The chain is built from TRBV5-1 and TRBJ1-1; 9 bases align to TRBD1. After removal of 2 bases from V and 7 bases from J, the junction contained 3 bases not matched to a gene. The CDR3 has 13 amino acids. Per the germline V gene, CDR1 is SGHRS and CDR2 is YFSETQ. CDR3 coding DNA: TGCGCCAGCAGCTTCGGACAGGGGCTTGAAGCTTTCTTT. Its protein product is CASSFGQGLEAFF. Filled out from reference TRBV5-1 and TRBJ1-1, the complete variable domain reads KAGVTQTPRYLIKTRGQQVTLSCSPISGHRSVSWYQQTPGQGLQFLFEYFSETQRNKGNFPGRFSGRQFSNSRSEMNVSTLELGDSALYLCASSFGQGLEAFFGQGTRLTVV.

The CDR3 region has the DNA TGTGCCAGCAGCCGGGGACAGGACTATGGCTACACCTTC. Translation: CASSRGQDYGYTF. V gene TRBV6-4 combines with J gene TRBJ1-2, with 8 bases matching TRBD1. J gave up 3 bases and V 6 bases, and 3 bases lay outside the gene matches. The CDR3 is made up of 13 amino acids. CDR1 is MRHNA and CDR2 is SNTAGT in the germline V gene.

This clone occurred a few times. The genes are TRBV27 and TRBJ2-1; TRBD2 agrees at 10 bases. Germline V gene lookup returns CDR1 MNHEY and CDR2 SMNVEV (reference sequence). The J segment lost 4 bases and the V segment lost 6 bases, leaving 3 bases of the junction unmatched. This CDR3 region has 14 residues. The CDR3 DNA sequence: TGTGCCAGCAGAGGACTAGCGGCTTACAATGAGCAGTTCTTC. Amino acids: CASRGLAAYNEQFF.

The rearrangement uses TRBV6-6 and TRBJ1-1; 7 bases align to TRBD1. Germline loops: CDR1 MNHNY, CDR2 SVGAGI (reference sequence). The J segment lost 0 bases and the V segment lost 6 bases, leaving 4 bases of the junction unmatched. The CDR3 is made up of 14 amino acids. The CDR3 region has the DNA TGTGCCAGCAGGCGTCAGGGGGTGAACACTGAAGCTTTCTTT. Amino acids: CASRRQGVNTEAFF.

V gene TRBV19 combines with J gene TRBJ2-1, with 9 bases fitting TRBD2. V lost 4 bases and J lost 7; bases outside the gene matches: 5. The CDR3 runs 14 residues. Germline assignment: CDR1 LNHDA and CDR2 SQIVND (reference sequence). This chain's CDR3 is CASSSGGAWNEQFF. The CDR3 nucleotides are TGTGCCAGTAGTAGCGGGGGGGCTTGGAATGAGCAGTTCTTC.

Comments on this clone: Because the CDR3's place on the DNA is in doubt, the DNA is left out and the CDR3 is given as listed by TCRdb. CDR3 sequence: CASSSSGQGRNTEAFF. This rearrangement joins TRBV10-2 to TRBJ1-1; TRBD1 is the table's D call and was not checked against the DNA. From its first to its last residue, the CDR3 has 16 amino acids. Looked up from germline, CDR1 is WSHSY and CDR2 is SAAADI.

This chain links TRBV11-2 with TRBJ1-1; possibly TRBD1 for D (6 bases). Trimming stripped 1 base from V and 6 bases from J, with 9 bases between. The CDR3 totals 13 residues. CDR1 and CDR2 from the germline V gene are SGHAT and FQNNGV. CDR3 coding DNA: TGTGCCAGCAGCTTAGCCGGACAGCCTGAAGCTTTCTTT. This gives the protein CASSLAGQPEAFF. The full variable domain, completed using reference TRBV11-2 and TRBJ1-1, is EAGVAQSPRYKIIEKRQSVAFWCNPISGHATLYWYQQILGQGPKLLIQFQNNGVVDDSQLPKDRFSAERLKGVDSTLKIQPAKLEDSAVYLCASSLAGQPEAFFGQGTRLTVV.

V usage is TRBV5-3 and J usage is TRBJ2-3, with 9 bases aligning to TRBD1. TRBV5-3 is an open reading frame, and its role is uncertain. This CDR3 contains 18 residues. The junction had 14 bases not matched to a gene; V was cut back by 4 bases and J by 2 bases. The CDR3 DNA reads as TGTGCCAGAAGCATAGGTAGGACAGGGGCCGGAGACACAGATACGCAGTATTTT. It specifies CARSIGRTGAGDTDTQYF.

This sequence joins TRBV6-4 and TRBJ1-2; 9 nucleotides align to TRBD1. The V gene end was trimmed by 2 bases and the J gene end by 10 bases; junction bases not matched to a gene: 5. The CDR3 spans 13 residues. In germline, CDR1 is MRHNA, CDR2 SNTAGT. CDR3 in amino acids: CASSDGGQGVYTF. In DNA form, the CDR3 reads TGTGCCAGCAGTGACGGGGGACAGGGTGTCTACACCTTC.

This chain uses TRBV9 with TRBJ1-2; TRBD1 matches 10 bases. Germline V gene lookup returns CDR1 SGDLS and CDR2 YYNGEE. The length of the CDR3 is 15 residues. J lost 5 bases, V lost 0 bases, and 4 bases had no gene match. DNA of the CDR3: TGTGCCAGCAGCGTAGCTTTGGGACAGGGGTATGGCTACACCTTC. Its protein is CASSVALGQGYGYTF.

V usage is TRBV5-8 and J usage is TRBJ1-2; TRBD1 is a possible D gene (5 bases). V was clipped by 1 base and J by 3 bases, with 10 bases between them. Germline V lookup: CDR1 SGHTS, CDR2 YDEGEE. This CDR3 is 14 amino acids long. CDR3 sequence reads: CASSLTGKDYGYTF. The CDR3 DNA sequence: TGTGCCAGCAGCTTGACAGGCAAGGACTATGGCTACACCTTC.

CDR3 loop: CASSLSSPSFYGYTF. The CDR3 nucleotides are TGTGCCAGCAGTTTATCATCCCCTTCTTTCTATGGCTACACCTTC. This chain connects TRBV27 to TRBJ1-2; no firm D call. Germline V gene data show CDR1 as MNHEY and CDR2 as SMNVEV (reference sequence). V lost 0 bases and J 4 bases, leaving 12 bases between the germline ends. CDR3 length: 15 amino acids.

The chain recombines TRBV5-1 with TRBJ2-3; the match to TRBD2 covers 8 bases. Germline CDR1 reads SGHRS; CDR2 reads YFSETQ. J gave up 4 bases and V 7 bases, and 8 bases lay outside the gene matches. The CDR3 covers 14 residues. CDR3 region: CASRTGTSADTQYF. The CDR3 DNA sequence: TGCGCCAGCCGCACCGGGACTAGTGCAGATACGCAGTATTTT.

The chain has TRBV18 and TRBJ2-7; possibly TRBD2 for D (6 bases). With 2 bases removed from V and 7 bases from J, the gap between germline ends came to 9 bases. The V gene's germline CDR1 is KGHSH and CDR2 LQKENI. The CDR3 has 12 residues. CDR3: CASSPGRGEQYF. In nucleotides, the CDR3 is TGTGCCAGCTCACCAGGGCGGGGTGAGCAGTACTTC.